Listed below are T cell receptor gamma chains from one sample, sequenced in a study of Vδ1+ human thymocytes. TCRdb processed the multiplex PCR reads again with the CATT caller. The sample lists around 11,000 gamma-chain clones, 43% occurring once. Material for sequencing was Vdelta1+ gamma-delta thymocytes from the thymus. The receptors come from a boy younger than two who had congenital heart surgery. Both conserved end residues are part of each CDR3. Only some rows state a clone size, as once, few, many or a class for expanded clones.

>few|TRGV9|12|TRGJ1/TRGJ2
TGTGCCTTGTGGGCTTTTTATTATAAGAAACTCTTT
CALWAFYYKKLF
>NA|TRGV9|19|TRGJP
TGTGCCTTGTGGGAGGTGCAACAGATCCAAGAGTTGGGCAAAAAAATCAAGGTATTT
CALWEVQQIQELGKKIKVF
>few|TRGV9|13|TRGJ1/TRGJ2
TGTGCCTTGTGTGCCCTACAGCAGTTTAAGAAACTCTTT
CALCALQQFKKLF
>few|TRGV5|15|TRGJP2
TGTGCCACCTGGGACAGGCCGGGGAGTGATTGGATCAAGACGTTT
CATWDRPGSDWIKTF
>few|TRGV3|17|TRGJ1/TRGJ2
TGTGCCACCTGGGACAGTGCCGGGGGCCTTTATTTTAGGGAGAAACTCTTT
CATWDSAGGLYFREKLF
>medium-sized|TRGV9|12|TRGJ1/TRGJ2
TGTGCCTTGTGGGAGGTGGATTATAAGAAACTCTTT
CALWEVDYKKLF
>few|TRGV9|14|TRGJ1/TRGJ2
TGTGCCTTGTGGGTAGGATTCTCGCCTTATAAGAAACTCTTT
CALWVGFSPYKKLF
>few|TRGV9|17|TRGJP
TGTGCCTTGTGGGAGGTGCAAAAGGAGTTGGGCAAAAAAATCAAGGTATTT
CALWEVQKELGKKIKVF
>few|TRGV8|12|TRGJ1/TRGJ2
TGTGCCACCTGGGATCGGTATTATAAGAAACTCTTT
CATWDRYYKKLF
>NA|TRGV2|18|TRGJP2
TGTGCCACCTGGGATGAGAAACAAGGGAATAGTAGTGATTGGATCAAGACGTTT
CATWDEKQGNSSDWIKTF
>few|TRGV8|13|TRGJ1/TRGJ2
TGTGCCACCTGGGATAGGTTCCGAGGAGTGTTGCTCTTT
CATWDRFRGVLLF
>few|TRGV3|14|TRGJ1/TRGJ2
TGTGCCACCTGGGACAGGCAAGATTATTATAAGAAACTCTTT
CATWDRQDYYKKLF
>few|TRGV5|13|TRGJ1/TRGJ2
TGTGCCACCTGGGACATTCCTTATTATAAGAAACTCTTT
CATWDIPYYKKLF
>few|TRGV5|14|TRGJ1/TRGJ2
TGTGCCACCCGGGACCGACCAAGGGATTATAAGAAACTCTTT
CATRDRPRDYKKLF
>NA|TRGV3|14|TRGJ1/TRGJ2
TGTGCCACCTGGGACAGGCGAGTGTATTATAAGAAACTCTTT
CATWDRRVYYKKLF
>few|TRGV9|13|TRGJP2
TGTGCCTTGTGGGAGGTGCCTCATTGGATCAAGACGTTT
CALWEVPHWIKTF
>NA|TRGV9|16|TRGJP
TGTGCCTTGTGGGAGGTGAAAGAGTTGGGCAAAAAAATCAAGGTATTT
CALWEVKELGKKIKVF
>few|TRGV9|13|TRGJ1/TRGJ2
TGTGCCTTGTGGGAGGTGGGGTATTATAAGAAACTCTTT
CALWEVGYYKKLF